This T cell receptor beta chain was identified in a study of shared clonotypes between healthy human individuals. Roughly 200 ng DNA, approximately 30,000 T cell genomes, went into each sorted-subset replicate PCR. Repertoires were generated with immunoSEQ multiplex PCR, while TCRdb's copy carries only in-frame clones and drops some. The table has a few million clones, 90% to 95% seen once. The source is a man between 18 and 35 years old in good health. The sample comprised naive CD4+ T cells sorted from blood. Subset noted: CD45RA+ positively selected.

CDR3 loop: CASSFRGSDTQYF. In DNA form, the CDR3 reads TGCGCCAGCAGCTTTAGGGGTTCAGATACGCAGTATTTT. The gene calls are TRBV5-1 and TRBJ2-3, with D possibly matching TRBD1 (5 bases). Trimming took off 2 bases at V and 4 bases at J, with 8 bases between the two ends. Germline CDR1 and CDR2: SGHRS and YFSETQ. This CDR3 is 13 amino acids long.